The clone carrying this T cell receptor beta chain was observed a single time. Authors' analysis steps: Amplification from reference gene primers served as the basis for estimated nucleated cell counts. Sequenced by immunoSEQ multiplex PCR; TCRdb stores in-frame clones only, minus some. V and J calls and clone size come straight from that table; D and trimming were deduced from the DNA. Found here are 60,000 to 70,000 clones, approximately 84% of them singletons; the top ten hold roughly 4.7%. This CDR3 has 14 amino acids. CDR1 and CDR2 from the germline V gene are MNHNY and SVGAGI (reference sequence). Germline trimming cut 6 bases from V and 7 bases from J; bases unmatched to any gene: 6. This sample was taken from a study of blood T cell repertoires in COVID-19. Study in general: Sites across the United States, Italy and Spain contributed samples from acute and convalescent COVID-19. T cells, B-cell-depleted T cells, or PBMCs supplied cDNA or gDNA.

The V and J genes are TRBV6-6 and TRBJ1-4; TRBD1 matches at 9 bases. The TCR sequence derives from a woman aged 60-75 years with acute or convalescent COVID-19. Specimen: peripheral blood. This chain's CDR3 is CASRGQGGGEKLFF. In DNA, the CDR3 is TGTGCCAGCAGGGGACAGGGAGGGGGTGAAAAACTGTTTTTT.